This is a list of T cell receptor beta chains from one sample in a study of CD4 T cell repertoires in COVID-19. The repertoire was sequenced with immunoSEQ multiplex PCR; TCRdb's copy has only in-frame clones and lacks some. Among some 71,000 clones listed, about 83% were seen once. The input for sequencing was CD4+ T cells from peripheral blood, taken after recovery from COVID-19. The receptors originated from a human donor who had COVID-19. Each CDR3 is given with its conserved first and last residue. The size field is filled for only some rows; it gives once, few, many or a size class.

size | V | CDR3
. | TRBV2 | CASRRTGRPEAFF
. | TRBV28 | CASSSGNPSGNTIYF
few | TRBV7-9 | CASSPQGRNTEAFF
. | TRBV19 | CASSRSEGTGELFF
. | TRBV10-3 | CATGDRDEAQYF
. | TRBV7-8 | CASSLSIGSSYNEQFF
. | TRBV24-1 | CATSDPPYQFF
. | TRBV19 | CASSPGGGRSGANVLTF
once | TRBV2 | CASSTVRGSYEQYF
. | TRBV4-1 | CASSRGPDPDYEQYF
. | TRBV10-3 | CATTHGQGVGTGELFF
once | TRBV3-1/TRBV3-2 | CASSPRLAGAPYQETQYF
. | TRBV11-3 | CASSYTGSSYNEQFF
. | TRBV10-2 | CASRQSAGELFF
once | TRBV6-5 | CASRRTGGDGYEQYF
. | TRBV30 | CAWSGQSGRGNGYTF
. | TRBV5-6 | CASSPGFYADTQYF
. | TRBV19 | CASREYTGAPNEKLFF
. | TRBV15 | CATSSQGSYNEQFF
. | TRBV11-2 | CASSSRLAKNIQYF
once | TRBV6-5 | CASRSTRSSYNEQFF
. | TRBV11-2 | CASSLAGFAYNEQFF
. | TRBV28 | CASREPGQLQETQYF
. | TRBV7-2 | CASSPNFAEQYF
. | TRBV9 | CASSVRPAGTAAFF
few | TRBV6-6 | CASFGRENANQPQHF
few | TRBV27 | CASSTAGGGEKLFF
. | TRBV11-2 | CASSLEDRVYNEQFF
. | TRBV19 | CASSTSGKGQPQHF
. | TRBV19 | CASSIGPPGTGGVGNAQPQHF
. | TRBV14 | CASSQGRTSGSYEQYF
. | TRBV5-6 | CASSGTGQEINEKLFF
many | TRBV7-2 | CASSSRPGNQPQHF
once | TRBV6-1 | CASSAIRQGAGETQYF
. | TRBV3-1/TRBV3-2 | CASSPGTGEQPQHF
. | TRBV5-1 | CASSRDFQYNEQFF
few | TRBV7-9 | CASSSQGTGELFF
. | TRBV5-1 | CASSPRTTTGYEQYF
once | TRBV3-1/TRBV3-2 | CASSQVFGERVNTEAFF
. | TRBV5-6 | CASTLGGGVTGELFF
. | TRBV5-1 | CASSPTGGYNEKLFF
. | TRBV28 | CATSSDRNIQYF
once | TRBV27 | CASRGTGSTTTNEKLFF
. | TRBV11-2 | CASSLPGRNYGYTF
. | TRBV7-2 | CASSLGLQSDEQFF